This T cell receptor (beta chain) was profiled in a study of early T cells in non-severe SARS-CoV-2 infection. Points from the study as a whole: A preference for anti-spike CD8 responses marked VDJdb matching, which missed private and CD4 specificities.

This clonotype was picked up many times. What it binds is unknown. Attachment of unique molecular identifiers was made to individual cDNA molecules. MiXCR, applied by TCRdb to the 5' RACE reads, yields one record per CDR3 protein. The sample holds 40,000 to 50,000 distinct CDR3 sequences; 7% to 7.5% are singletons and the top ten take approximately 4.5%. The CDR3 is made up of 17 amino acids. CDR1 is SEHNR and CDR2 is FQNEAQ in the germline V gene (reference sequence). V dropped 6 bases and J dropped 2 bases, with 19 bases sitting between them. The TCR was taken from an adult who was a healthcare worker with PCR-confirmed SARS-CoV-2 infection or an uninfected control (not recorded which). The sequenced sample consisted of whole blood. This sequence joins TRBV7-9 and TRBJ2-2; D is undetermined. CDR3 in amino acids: CASRPGSPRSNTGELFF. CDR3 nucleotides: TGTGCCAGCAGACCCGGGTCACCTCGTAGTAACACCGGGGAGCTGTTTTTT.